The 28 T cell receptor beta chains listed next were all sequenced from one sample in a study of vaccination effects on CD4 cells after COVID-19 (dated by TCRdb to between 2020 and 2023). Antigen specificity for these receptors is unknown. The receptor library was made with the immunoSEQ multiplex PCR assay. TCRdb's version of the immuneACCESS table is confined to in-frame rearrangements and falls short of the full clone set. An unresolved V gene accounts for under half of the shortfall where checked; the remainder is of unknown origin. This sample holds approximately 66,000 clones; approximately 80% were observed only once. Roughly 2.2% of the sample comes from the top ten. After less than 13 days of culture, CD4+ T cells were isolated with the EasySep CD4+ T cell isolation kit. Each participant received two doses of an mRNA SARS-CoV-2 vaccine, either BNT162b2 or mRNA-1273. The material was CD4+ T cells from PBMCs cultured without peptide, obtained after COVID-19 vaccination. The source is a human donor who received a COVID-19 vaccine.

The J gene is TRBJ1-1, the V gene TRBV19; D is unclear. Germline V lookup: CDR1 LNHDA, CDR2 SQIVND (reference sequence). The length of the CDR3 is 12 residues. Trimming cost V 7 bases and J 1 base, with 7 bases left between them. Here the CDR3 DNA reads TGTGCCAGTACGGAGAAGAACACTGAAGCTTTCTTT. The encoded protein is CASTEKNTEAFF.

The chain is built from TRBV6-5 and TRBJ2-5, with TRBD2 matching 8 bases. CDR1 MNHEY and CDR2 SVGAGI come from the germline V gene. The CDR3 consists of 14 residues. With V trimmed by 2 bases and J by 4 bases, 3 bases remained unmatched. The CDR3 region is CASSYSSGAETQYF. The CDR3 coding sequence is TGTGCCAGCAGTTACAGTAGCGGGGCAGAGACCCAGTACTTC.

The CDR3 sequence is CSADRNEQYV. The CDR3, as DNA: TGCAGCGCCGACCGGAACGAGCAGTACGTC. The V and J genes are TRBV29-1 and TRBJ2-7; D not certain. CDR1 and CDR2 from the germline V gene are SQVTM and ANQGSEA. V lost 7 bases to trimming and J lost 5 bases, with 9 bases between them. The CDR3 loop spans 10 amino acids.

The V gene is TRBV19, the J gene TRBJ2-6; D is uncertain. Trimming stripped 7 bases from V and 0 bases from J, with 16 bases between. CDR1 LNHDA and CDR2 SQIVND come from the germline V gene (reference sequence). The CDR3 covers 17 residues. The DNA of the CDR3 is TGTGCCAGTAATGGCAGAGGCCGAAACTCTGGGGCCAACGTCCTGACTTTC. This sequence encodes CASNGRGRNSGANVLTF.

V usage is TRBV28 and J usage is TRBJ1-6; D might be TRBD1 (6 bases). CDR3 size: 15 residues. Per germline, CDR1 MDHEN and CDR2 SYDVKM. Trimming pared 8 bases from V and 10 bases from J, leaving 21 bases between. Here the CDR3 reads CASYLGTPIGSPLHF. The CDR3 DNA is TGTGCCAGCTACCTTGGGACACCCATCGGGTCACCCCTCCACTTT.

The chain links TRBV30 to TRBJ1-4; D perhaps matches TRBD1 (6 bases). The CDR3 length is 12 residues. V lost 5 bases, J lost 8 bases, and 12 bases lay in between. Germline CDR1 is GTSNPN and CDR2 is SVGIG (reference sequence). The DNA of the CDR3 is TGTGCCTGGGGGCAGGGGCCCGAAAAACTGTTTTTT. The encoded protein is CAWGQGPEKLFF.

The rearrangement uses TRBV5-6 and TRBJ2-6, with a weak D call TRBD1 (6 bases). In germline, CDR1 is SGHDT, CDR2 YYEEEE. This CDR3 contains 16 residues. The germline V and J ends were trimmed by 3 bases and 1 base, with 11 bases remaining between them. DNA of the CDR3: TGTGCCAGCAGCTCTAACAGGGTTTCTGGGGCCAACGTCCTGACTTTC. Translation gives CASSSNRVSGANVLTF.

V gene TRBV12-5 combines with J gene TRBJ1-6, with D maybe TRBD1 (5 bases). V shed 5 bases and J shed 5 bases, with 10 bases lying between them. There are 14 residues in the CDR3. Germline V gene lookup returns CDR1 LGHNT and CDR2 FRNRAP. The CDR3 sequence is CASGPDINNSPLHF. The CDR3 nucleotides are TGTGCTAGTGGTCCGGACATTAATAATTCACCCCTCCACTTT.

The chain links TRBV29-1 to TRBJ1-1; the D is unclear. The V gene's germline CDR1 is SQVTM and CDR2 ANQGSEA. This CDR3 region has 13 residues. V lost 4 bases, J lost 4 bases, and 13 bases lay in between. Here the CDR3 DNA reads TGCAGCGTTGGACCAGGCGAGGGCACTGAAGCTTTCTTT. It is translated as CSVGPGEGTEAFF. The full variable domain, in which reference TRBV29-1 and TRBJ1-1 provide the parts outside the CDR3, is SAVISQKPSRDICQRGTSLTIQCQVDSQVTMMFWYRQQPGQSLTLIATANQGSEATYESGFVIDKFPISRPNLTFSTLTVSNMSPEDSSIYLCSVGPGEGTEAFFGQGTRLTVV.

V and J are TRBV28 and TRBJ2-6, with unresolved D. Germline V gene data show CDR1 as MDHEN and CDR2 as SYDVKM. CDR3 length: 14 residues. V lost 8 bases and J 4 bases, leaving 12 bases between the germline ends. For the CDR3, the DNA is TGTGCCAGCCAAATTCGAGTCGGGGCCAACGTCCTGACTTTC. Translation gives CASQIRVGANVLTF.

This chain uses TRBV20-1 with TRBJ2-1; D gene unclear. The ends were cut back, 4 bases at V and 9 bases at J, with 10 bases in the middle. Germline CDR1 DFQATT, CDR2 SNEGSKA (reference sequence). This CDR3 region has 11 residues. The CDR3 region is CSATIGSEQFF. The CDR3 DNA is TGCAGTGCTACGATCGGGTCTGAGCAGTTCTTC.

The rearrangement links TRBV6-1 to TRBJ1-5; D not resolved. There are 13 residues in the CDR3. The germline gives CDR1 MNHNS, CDR2 SASEGT. With 2 bases removed from V and 5 bases from J, the gap between germline ends came to 7 bases. The CDR3 here is CASSEFWDQPQHF. CDR3 DNA: TGTGCCAGCAGTGAATTTTGGGATCAGCCCCAGCATTTT.

The rearrangement links TRBV7-2 to TRBJ2-7; 8 bases map to TRBD1. The CDR3 is 15 residues long. The V and J ends lost 3 bases and 4 bases, in that order; junction bases with no gene match: 8. In germline, CDR1 is SGHTA, CDR2 FQGNSA. The CDR3 DNA reads as TGTGCCAGCAGCTTGAAAGGACAGGGTCTTTACGAGCAGTACGTC. It specifies CASSLKGQGLYEQYV.

This clone showed up just a few times. The chain is built from TRBV19 and TRBJ2-2; 9 nucleotides agree with TRBD1. CDR1 LNHDA and CDR2 SQIVND come from the germline V gene (reference sequence). The ends lost 4 bases at V and 7 bases at J; junction bases unmatched: 7. The CDR3 totals 15 residues. The CDR3 sequence is CASSRPGQGSGELFF. The CDR3 DNA follows: TGTGCCAGTAGTAGACCGGGACAGGGCAGCGGGGAGCTGTTTTTT.

The V and J genes are TRBV7-9 and TRBJ2-3, with 11 bases lining up with TRBD2. The CDR3 loop spans 17 amino acids. Germline CDR1 SEHNR, CDR2 FQNEAQ (reference sequence). Trimming took 3 bases from V and 0 from J; bases not matched to a gene: 5. The CDR3 DNA sequence: TGTGCCAGCAGCTTGACTAGCGGGGAGTCTAGCACAGATACGCAGTATTTT. Translated: CASSLTSGESSTDTQYF.

J is TRBJ1-2 and V is TRBV28; 10 nucleotides line up with TRBD1. The CDR3 has 14 residues. The ends lost 5 bases at V and 5 bases at J; junction bases unmatched: 5. In germline, CDR1 is MDHEN, CDR2 SYDVKM. The CDR3 nucleotides read TGTGCCAGCAGTCCTCGGACAGGGGGGTATGGCTACACCTTC. Protein product: CASSPRTGGYGYTF.

The rearrangement joins TRBV5-1 to TRBJ1-4, with 10 bases that match TRBD1. Germline values: CDR1 SGHRS, CDR2 YFSETQ. V lost 4 bases, J lost 5 bases, and 8 bases stayed unmatched. The CDR3 extends over 16 amino acids. CDR3 DNA sequence: TGCGCCAGCAGCCTCCGAGACAGGGGGCGCAATGAAAAACTGTTTTTT. It codes for CASSLRDRGRNEKLFF. Based on the CDR3 plus reference TRBV5-1 and TRBJ1-4, the full variable domain is KAGVTQTPRYLIKTRGQQVTLSCSPISGHRSVSWYQQTPGQGLQFLFEYFSETQRNKGNFPGRFSGRQFSNSRSEMNVSTLELGDSALYLCASSLRDRGRNEKLFFGSGTQLSVL.

CDR3 residues: CSASGSQGSGNTIYF. As DNA, the CDR3 is TGCAGTGCTAGTGGATCACAGGGGAGTGGAAACACCATATATTTT. The chain recombines TRBV20-1 with TRBJ1-3, with TRBD1 matching over 7 bases. The trim removed 3 bases at V and 3 bases at J, leaving 8 bases unmatched. The germline V gene has CDR1 DFQATT and CDR2 SNEGSKA (reference sequence). This CDR3 contains 15 residues.

The chain uses TRBV12-3 or TRBV12-4 and TRBJ2-3; D is unclear. Trimming removed 4 bases at V and 7 bases at J, with 9 bases between. The CDR3 spans 12 residues. CDR3 residues: CASSSDGYTQYF. CDR3 DNA: TGTGCCAGCAGTTCGGACGGATATACGCAGTATTTT.

A few counts support this clone. A read error may produce the germline difference seen at one junction end. The V call is TRBV2, the J call TRBJ1-2; weak D call: TRBD1 (5 bases). Germline lookup yields CDR1 SNHLY and CDR2 FYNNEI. This CDR3 contains 11 residues. The CDR3 nucleotides are TGTGCCAGCAGTGAGCTGGGGCAGGCGATCTTC. This sequence encodes CASSELGQAIF.

This chain uses TRBV9 with TRBJ2-3; D unresolved. The germline gives CDR1 SGDLS, CDR2 YYNGEE. This CDR3 has 14 residues. V was pared by 0 bases and J by 2 bases, with 7 bases between. CDR3 in DNA: TGTGCCAGCAGCGTAGGGGTCCTCACAGATACGCAGTATTTT. Amino acid sequence: CASSVGVLTDTQYF. Complete variable domain (other parts from reference TRBV9 and TRBJ2-3): DSGVTQTPKHLITATGQRVTLRCSPRSGDLSVYWYQQSLDQGLQFLIQYYNGEERAKGNILERFSAQQFPDLHSELNLSSLELGDSALYFCASSVGVLTDTQYFGPGTRLTVL.

This chain uses TRBV24-1 with TRBJ1-2; perhaps TRBD1 as D (5 bases). This CDR3 contains 13 residues. Germline CDR1 KGHDR, CDR2 SFDVKD. V was pared by 5 bases and J by 2 bases, with 8 bases between. CDR3 coding DNA: TGTGCCACCAGTGGGGGCCAGAACTATGGCTACACCTTC. Its translation: CATSGGQNYGYTF.

The chain links TRBV7-9 to TRBJ2-7, with D perhaps TRBD1 or TRBD2 (5 bases each). The CDR3 spans 14 residues. The V and J ends lost 3 bases and 4 bases respectively, with 13 bases between them. Germline V gene lookup returns CDR1 SEHNR and CDR2 FQNEAQ (reference sequence). The CDR3 loop is CASSLGSREYEQYV. DNA for the CDR3: TGTGCCAGCAGCTTGGGATCCAGGGAGTACGAGCAGTACGTC.

The chain is built from TRBV3-1 (or the pseudogene TRBV3-2) and TRBJ2-7; D ambiguous. CDR3 length: 18 residues. The germline V and J ends were trimmed by 1 base and 3 bases, with 22 bases remaining between them. Germline V CDR1 and CDR2: LGHDT, YNNKEL (reference sequence). The CDR3 reads CASSQGPTRPILIYEQYV. The CDR3 DNA reads TGTGCCAGCAGCCAAGGGCCAACCCGACCCATACTAATCTACGAGCAGTACGTC.

This rearrangement joins TRBV2 to TRBJ2-2; 7 bases align to TRBD1. The ends lost 6 bases at V and 1 base at J; junction bases unmatched: 2. This CDR3 spans 14 amino acids. Germline lookup yields CDR1 SNHLY and CDR2 FYNNEI. The DNA for the CDR3 is TGTGCCAGCAGGGGGACAGTGAACACCGGGGAGCTGTTTTTT. Protein sequence: CASRGTVNTGELFF.

The chain is built from TRBV29-1 and TRBJ2-7; D is unclear. Per germline, CDR1 SQVTM and CDR2 ANQGSEA. The CDR3 runs 11 residues. Trimming pared 2 bases from V and 7 bases from J, leaving 9 bases between. In DNA, the CDR3 is TGCAGCGTTGAAAGGACGTCTGAGCAGTACGTC. Translated, it gives CSVERTSEQYV.

This rearrangement joins TRBV5-1 to TRBJ2-2, with D tentatively TRBD1 (6 bases). Germline CDR1 reads SGHRS; CDR2 reads YFSETQ. With 4 bases removed from V and 1 base from J, the gap between germline ends came to 14 bases. The CDR3 runs to 16 residues. CDR3 bases: TGCGCCAGCAGCCCGTCGACGACAGGGAACACCGGGGAGCTGTTTTTT. Protein product: CASSPSTTGNTGELFF. Variable domain in full (rest from reference TRBV5-1 and TRBJ2-2): KAGVTQTPRYLIKTRGQQVTLSCSPISGHRSVSWYQQTPGQGLQFLFEYFSETQRNKGNFPGRFSGRQFSNSRSEMNVSTLELGDSALYLCASSPSTTGNTGELFFGEGSRLTVL.

This clone has just one count. The chain is built from TRBV6-2 or TRBV6-3 and TRBJ2-7; 10 bases agree with TRBD1. Looked up from germline, CDR1 is MNHEY and CDR2 is SVGEGT. The CDR3 has 15 residues. Trimming took 2 bases from V and 2 from J; bases not matched to a gene: 3. The CDR3 spells CASSYGQGGTYEQYV. The CDR3 nucleotides are TGTGCCAGCAGTTACGGACAGGGGGGGACCTACGAGCAGTACGTC.